A single sample gave rise to the 7 T cell receptor beta chains below, sequenced in a study of blood T cell repertoires in COVID-19. Here immunoSEQ multiplex PCR was the method, and the copy in TCRdb shows in-frame clones only, minus some. The table lists 150,000 to 200,000 clones, 70% to 90% of them singletons. Sample: peripheral blood. Receptors originate from a human donor in a cohort sampled during active COVID-19.

V usage is TRBV20-1 and J usage is TRBJ1-1; 7 bases match TRBD1. The CDR3 loop spans 11 amino acids. The J segment lost 5 bases and the V segment lost 8 bases, leaving 5 bases of the junction unmatched. CDR1 DFQATT and CDR2 SNEGSKA come from the germline V gene (reference sequence). CDR3 sequence: CSPQQGTEAFF. CDR3 nucleotide sequence: TGCAGTCCTCAACAGGGGACTGAAGCTTTCTTT.

This clone has just a few counts. The rearrangement joins TRBV3-1 (or the pseudogene TRBV3-2) to TRBJ1-5; D gene uncertain. Germline V CDR1 and CDR2: LGHDT, YNNKEL (reference sequence). The V and J ends lost 0 bases and 6 bases respectively, with 6 bases between them. CDR3 length equals 13 residues. CDR3 bases: TGTGCCAGCAGCCAAGACCGGGTTCAGCCCCAGCATTTT. Amino acid sequence: CASSQDRVQPQHF.

The chain has TRBV5-4 and TRBJ2-3; 9 bases match TRBD2. CDR3 length: 16 residues. Germline CDR1 reads SGHNT; CDR2 reads YYREEE (reference sequence). The ends lost 0 bases at V and 6 bases at J; junction bases unmatched: 8. CDR3 protein: CASSLALRGGQDTQYF. The CDR3 DNA follows: TGTGCCAGCAGCTTGGCCTTGCGGGGGGGCCAGGATACGCAGTATTTT.

The J gene is TRBJ1-5, the V gene TRBV28; D uncertain. Germline V gives CDR1 MDHEN, CDR2 SYDVKM. The CDR3 spans 13 residues. Trimming left V 7 bases short and J 5 bases short, with 12 bases between. The CDR3 nucleotides are TGTGCCAGCACCTCGAGACGGGATCAGCCCCAGCATTTT. Its protein is CASTSRRDQPQHF.

The gene calls are TRBV6-2 or TRBV6-3 and TRBJ1-6; a weak D match, TRBD1 (5 bases). The CDR3 is 15 residues long. Trimming removed 3 bases at V and 10 bases at J, with 16 bases between. Germline assignment: CDR1 MNHEY and CDR2 SVGEGT. The CDR3, as DNA: TGTGCCAGCAGTTATGACAGCGGCGGGAAATCACCCCTCCACTTT. This gives the protein CASSYDSGGKSPLHF.

V and J are TRBV7-6 and TRBJ1-1; D gene uncertain. The CDR3 extends over 16 amino acids. In germline, CDR1 is SGHVS, CDR2 FNYEAQ. V was clipped by 1 base and J by 2 bases, with 14 bases between them. CDR3 in amino acids: CASSLEAGYTNTEAFF. The CDR3 nucleotides read TGTGCCAGCAGCTTAGAGGCGGGTTACACAAACACTGAAGCTTTCTTT.

This clone appeared once. This chain connects TRBV15 to TRBJ2-5; TRBD1 agrees at 7 bases. The germline CDR1 and CDR2 sequences are LNHNV and YYDKDF (reference sequence). This CDR3 is built from 13 residues. The junction had 4 bases not matched to a gene; V was cut back by 4 bases and J by 5 bases. CDR3 region: CATSIRGRETQYF. The DNA for the CDR3 is TGTGCCACCAGCATTAGGGGGCGGGAGACCCAGTACTTC.